One and the same sample provided the 18 T cell receptor beta chains below, sequenced in a study of shared clonotypes between healthy human individuals. Sequencing used immunoSEQ multiplex PCR; TCRdb keeps in-frame clones, though not all of them. The table records roughly 1,100,000 clones, 65% to 80% of them present only once. The source material was memory CD4+ T cells sorted from blood. This sample's subset: CD45RA-negative fraction. These receptors originate from a man aged 18 to 29 in good health.

In this sample, this clone turned up a few times. The V and J genes are TRBV7-2 and TRBJ1-2; D possibly corresponds to TRBD1 (5 bases). Germline CDR1 SGHTA, CDR2 FQGNSA. The CDR3 length is 13 residues. V lost 5 bases, J lost 2 bases, and 9 bases lay in between. The CDR3 DNA reads as TGTGCCAGCAGCCTCCGGGACAACTATGGCTACACCTTC. Its translation is CASSLRDNYGYTF.

This clone has just one count. The CDR3 region has the DNA TGTGCCAGCAGCTTGGTCGGGACAGGGGTTATTGAAGCTTTCTTT. It is translated as CASSLVGTGVIEAFF. This rearrangement joins TRBV5-5 to TRBJ1-1; TRBD1 matches 10 bases. Germline CDR1 SGHKS, CDR2 YYEKEE (reference sequence). Losses at the gene ends were 0 bases for V and 7 bases for J; bases not matched to a gene: 6. There are 15 residues in the CDR3.

V usage is TRBV6-1 and J usage is TRBJ1-1; D not resolved. Germline CDR1 reads MNHNS; CDR2 reads SASEGT. This CDR3 region has 15 residues. The V and J ends lost 1 base and 2 bases respectively, with 11 bases between them. CDR3 in DNA: TGTGCCAGCAGTGAAGGTGCGAGGACCAACACTGAAGCTTTCTTT. Encoded protein: CASSEGARTNTEAFF.

V usage is TRBV6-6 and J usage is TRBJ1-5; TRBD1 matches 8 bases. The CDR3 totals 15 residues. Germline trimming cut 6 bases from V and 4 bases from J; bases unmatched to any gene: 8. CDR1 MNHNY and CDR2 SVGAGI come from the germline V gene (reference sequence). The CDR3 sequence is CASRQTGAVNQPQHF. The CDR3 nucleotides read TGTGCCAGCAGGCAGACAGGGGCGGTGAATCAGCCCCAGCATTTT.

The chain recombines TRBV7-9 with TRBJ2-5; TRBD2 matches 7 bases. The germline CDR1 and CDR2 sequences are SEHNR and FQNEAQ (reference sequence). The V and J ends lost 4 bases and 2 bases, in that order; junction bases with no gene match: 13. The CDR3 has 17 amino acids. This CDR3 is CASSYRFPRGTQETQYF. In DNA form, the CDR3 reads TGTGCCAGCAGCTACAGGTTTCCGCGGGGGACTCAAGAGACCCAGTACTTC.

Only a few counts were recorded for this clone. The V and J genes are TRBV14 and TRBJ2-7, with 8 bases fitting TRBD1. From germline, CDR1 is SGHDN and CDR2 FVKESK. Trimming at V came to 0 bases and at J to 4 bases, leaving 11 bases not matched to a gene. The CDR3 covers 17 residues. The CDR3 sequence is CASSQDPRQGIRYEQYF. CDR3 in DNA: TGTGCCAGCAGCCAAGATCCCCGACAGGGGATTCGGTACGAGCAGTACTTC.

The V gene is TRBV18, the J gene TRBJ2-7; TRBD2 matches 8 bases. The length of the CDR3 is 14 residues. CDR1 and CDR2 from the germline V gene are KGHSH and LQKENI. Trimming cost V 4 bases and J 2 bases; bases outside gene matches: 4. Written as DNA, the CDR3 is TGTGCCAGCTCACGAGCAGCGGGAGCCTACGAGCAGTACTTC. Translated, it gives CASSRAAGAYEQYF.

This sequence joins TRBV29-1 and TRBJ2-3, with D maybe TRBD2 (6 bases). Trimming took 5 bases from V and 4 from J, leaving 13 bases between them. This CDR3 has 13 amino acids. CDR1 is SQVTM, CDR2 ANQGSEA, per germline. CDR3 nucleotide sequence: TGCAGCGTTCATAGCGGCGGGCCAGATACGCAGTATTTT. Amino acid sequence: CSVHSGGPDTQYF.

With respect to this clone: Other DNA sequences of this sample code for an identical CDR3. The chain uses TRBV10-3 and TRBJ1-1; TRBD1 matches at 9 bases. The CDR3 loop spans 14 amino acids. With 4 bases clipped from V and 2 bases from J, the junction kept 2 bases outside the gene matches. The germline CDR1 and CDR2 sequences are ENHRY and SYGVKD. CDR3 coding DNA: TGTGCCATCAGTGGGGGACAGGGTAACACTGAAGCTTTCTTT. Protein sequence: CAISGGQGNTEAFF.

The gene calls are TRBV30 and TRBJ1-1; 8 positions agree with TRBD1. Trimming removed 5 bases from V and 1 base from J; junction bases left unmatched: 9. The CDR3 is 15 residues long. Germline V gives CDR1 GTSNPN, CDR2 SVGIG (reference sequence). For the CDR3, the DNA is TGTGCCTGGGCCCCCCCACAGGGGGGGAACACTGAAGCTTTCTTT. As protein: CAWAPPQGGNTEAFF. Using reference TRBV30 and TRBJ1-1 for the parts outside the CDR3, the full variable domain is SQTIHQWPATLVQPVGSPLSLECTVEGTSNPNLYWYRQAAGRGLQLLFYSVGIGQISSEVPQNLSASRPQDRQFILSSKKLLLSDSGFYLCAWAPPQGGNTEAFFGQGTRLTVV.

The V and J genes are TRBV7-2 and TRBJ2-1; 8 bases are a match to TRBD2. V gave up 2 bases and J gave up 8 bases; unmatched junction bases: 14. This CDR3 spans 17 amino acids. Per the germline V gene, CDR1 is SGHTA and CDR2 is FQGNSA. This chain's CDR3 is CASSLQLNSGSSYEQFF. The CDR3, as DNA: TGTGCCAGCAGCTTACAACTCAACAGCGGGAGTAGCTATGAGCAGTTCTTC.

The chain links TRBV9 to TRBJ2-1; D ambiguous. The CDR3 contains 11 residues. From germline, CDR1 is SGDLS and CDR2 YYNGEE. The V and J ends lost 3 bases and 7 bases respectively, with 5 bases between them. The CDR3 nucleotides are TGTGCCAGCAGCGATGGGAATGAGCAGTTCTTC. Translation gives CASSDGNEQFF.

The V call is TRBV19, the J call TRBJ1-5, with unresolved D. The CDR3 length is 15 residues. With 3 bases removed from V and 1 base from J, the gap between germline ends came to 10 bases. Looked up from germline, CDR1 is LNHDA and CDR2 is SQIVND (reference sequence). CDR3 bases: TGTGCCAGTAGTATTGAGGGCCTGAGCAATCAGCCCCAGCATTTT. As protein: CASSIEGLSNQPQHF.

The chain uses TRBV30 and TRBJ1-2, with 7 nucleotides matching TRBD1. The CDR3 is made up of 12 amino acids. Per the germline V gene, CDR1 is GTSNPN and CDR2 is SVGIG (reference sequence). Trimming at V came to 4 bases and at J to 4 bases, leaving 3 bases not matched to a gene. As DNA, the CDR3 is TGTGCCTGGAAGGGACAGAGCTATGGCTACACCTTC. Protein product: CAWKGQSYGYTF.

The chain uses TRBV10-3 and TRBJ1-1, with TRBD1 matching 11 bases. The germline V gene encodes CDR1 ENHRY and CDR2 SYGVKD. The CDR3 runs 15 residues. Losses at the gene ends were 4 bases for V and 5 bases for J; bases not matched to a gene: 6. The CDR3 coding sequence is TGTGCCATCAGTGGCGAAGGACAGGGGGCAACTGAAGCTTTCTTT. Its protein is CAISGEGQGATEAFF.

V usage is TRBV25-1 and J usage is TRBJ1-4, with a weak D call TRBD1 (5 bases). Trimming removed 2 bases from V and 8 bases from J, with 12 bases in between. CDR3 size: 14 residues. The germline V gene has CDR1 MGHDK and CDR2 SYGVNS. In DNA, the CDR3 is TGTGCCAGCAGTGAAGGGCGGGGGGTGGAAAAACTGTTTTTT. It codes for CASSEGRGVEKLFF.

The V and J genes are TRBV5-6 and TRBJ1-5; weak D call: TRBD1 (6 bases). V shed 3 bases and J shed 1 base, with 14 bases lying between them. This CDR3 has 16 amino acids. Germline V CDR1 and CDR2: SGHDT, YYEEEE. The CDR3 loop is CASSSGGGESNQPQHF. The CDR3 region has the DNA TGTGCCAGCAGCTCCGGAGGGGGGGAAAGCAATCAGCCCCAGCATTTT.

This clone has more than one count but fewer than ten. The sample contains more than one DNA sequence encoding this CDR3. This rearrangement joins TRBV5-1 to TRBJ2-5; no definite D call. V lost 0 bases and J lost 1, with 4 bases in between. Germline lookup yields CDR1 SGHRS and CDR2 YFSETQ. The CDR3 is made up of 13 amino acids. CDR3 protein: CASSLARQETQYF. The CDR3 coding sequence is TGCGCCAGCAGCTTGGCCCGCCAAGAGACCCAGTACTTC.